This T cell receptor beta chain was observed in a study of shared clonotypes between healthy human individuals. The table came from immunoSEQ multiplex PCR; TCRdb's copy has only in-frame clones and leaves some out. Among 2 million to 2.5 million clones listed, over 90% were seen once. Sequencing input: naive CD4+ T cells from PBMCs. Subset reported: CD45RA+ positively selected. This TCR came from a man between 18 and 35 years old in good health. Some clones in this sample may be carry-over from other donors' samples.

The CDR3 protein is CASSVRQGEAFF. The CDR3 nucleotides read TGTGCCAGCAGCGTCAGACAGGGTGAAGCTTTCTTT. This chain connects TRBV28 to TRBJ1-1; TRBD1 matches at 7 bases. J lost 7 bases, V lost 6 bases, and 5 bases had no gene match. Germline assignment: CDR1 MDHEN and CDR2 SYDVKM. The CDR3 contains 12 residues.